The 5 T cell receptor beta chains given below trace back to one sample, sequenced in a study of blood T cell repertoires in COVID-19. Profiled with immunoSEQ multiplex PCR; TCRdb holds only in-frame clones, not every one. Among under 150,000 clones listed, around nine tenths were seen once. Sequencing was done on a sample of peripheral blood. The receptors were sampled from a human donor in a cohort sampled during active COVID-19.

The chain combines TRBV30 with TRBJ2-1; 15 bases align to TRBD2. The trim removed 2 bases at V and 5 bases at J, leaving 13 bases unmatched. The CDR3 is 19 amino acids. Per germline, CDR1 GTSNPN and CDR2 SVGIG (reference sequence). DNA of the CDR3: TGTGCCTGGAGTACACCGGGACTAGCGGGGGGACTACGGGACAATGAGCAGTTCTTC. Its protein is CAWSTPGLAGGLRDNEQFF.

V usage is TRBV29-1 and J usage is TRBJ1-4, with D maybe TRBD1 (6 bases). Trimming shortened V by 4 bases and J by 8 bases, and 14 bases separated the two germline ends. CDR1 and CDR2 (germline): SQVTM, ANQGSEA. This CDR3 region has 13 residues. The CDR3 loop reads CSVVSPGDEKLFF. The CDR3 DNA reads as TGCAGCGTTGTAAGTCCAGGGGACGAAAAACTGTTTTTT.

The genes are TRBV30 and TRBJ1-2, with TRBD1 matching 9 bases. There are 19 residues in the CDR3. J lost 6 bases, V lost 0 bases, and 20 bases had no gene match. Germline V gives CDR1 GTSNPN, CDR2 SVGIG (reference sequence). Here the CDR3 DNA reads TGTGCCTGGAGTGTAACTGGGGGTATGGGGACAGGGCGACTTAATGGCTACACCTTC. Its protein is CAWSVTGGMGTGRLNGYTF.

The chain employs TRBV6-1 and TRBJ1-6; 7 nucleotides line up with TRBD1. Trimming took 3 bases from V and 13 from J; bases not matched to a gene: 12. Germline V gene sequence: CDR1 MNHNS, CDR2 SASEGT. The CDR3 loop spans 15 amino acids. CDR3 in amino acids: CASSDIAGGQTPLHF. The CDR3 DNA reads as TGTGCCAGCAGTGATATAGCAGGGGGTCAGACGCCCCTCCACTTT.

The chain is built from TRBV24-1 and TRBJ2-7, with 8 bases that match TRBD1. With V trimmed by 3 bases and J by 0 bases, 15 bases remained unmatched. This CDR3 spans 19 amino acids. CDR1 is KGHDR and CDR2 is SFDVKD in the germline V gene. The CDR3 sequence is CATSDARGLELLSSYEQYF. The CDR3 DNA is TGTGCCACCAGTGATGCCAGGGGGCTGGAACTTTTAAGCTCCTACGAGCAGTACTTC.